This passage covers 7 T cell receptor beta chains from one sample sequenced in a study of regulatory T cells in long-lasting Graves disease. Described time point: persistent/refractory GD, antithyroid drugs over 5 years with positive TRAb. From PBMCs, RNA was extracted and then used to make the TCR library. Construction of the TCR beta libraries employed iRepertoire HTBI primers in conjunction with Arm-PCR of CDR3 regions. TCRdb re-analysed the multiplex PCR reads in MiXCR, keeping a single row per CDR3 protein. The table includes some 440,000 distinct CDR3 sequences, around 20% detected once. The material was peripheral blood mononuclear cells (PBMCs), obtained when the disease was refractory, from a patient treated with antithyroid drugs. The receptor source for this set is a female donor with Graves disease.

This clonotype has more than one count but fewer than ten. V gene TRBV5-1 combines with J gene TRBJ2-7, with a weak D call TRBD2 (6 bases). The germline gives CDR1 SGHRS, CDR2 YFSETQ. V dropped 0 bases and J dropped 4 bases, with 11 bases sitting between them. The CDR3 totals 14 residues. CDR3 DNA: TGCGCCAGCAGCTTGGATTTGGCGGGATACGAGCAGTACTTC. Translating gives CASSLDLAGYEQYF.

This clonotype was observed a few times. The chain uses TRBV6-2 or TRBV6-3 and TRBJ2-1; D remains unclear. The V gene's germline CDR1 is MNHEY and CDR2 SVGEGT. V lost 0 bases, J lost 6 bases, and 12 bases lay in between. This CDR3 contains 15 residues. The CDR3 protein is CASSYSRSGGNEQFF. As DNA, the CDR3 is TGTGCCAGCAGTTACTCACGGTCCGGTGGCAATGAGCAGTTCTTC.

This clonotype occurred many times. The chain recombines TRBV9 with TRBJ2-7, with D perhaps being TRBD1 or TRBD2 (7 bases each). This CDR3 comprises 15 residues. Germline V CDR1 and CDR2: SGDLS, YYNGEE. The V end was cut by 7 bases, the J end by 4 bases, with 21 bases between. For the CDR3, the DNA is TGTGCCAGCTGGAGGGAGGGGGCCCCGGGGTACGAGCAGTACTTC. Its protein is CASWREGAPGYEQYF.

This clonotype was recorded once. The chain links TRBV19 to TRBJ2-6; 14 nucleotides line up with TRBD2. V lost 7 bases to trimming and J lost 15 bases; unmatched junction nucleotides: 20. In germline, CDR1 is LNHDA, CDR2 SQIVND (reference sequence). CDR3 size: 18 residues. Written as DNA, the CDR3 is TGTGCCAGTAAAGGCGCAGGGAAGGGACTAGCGGGAGCTGGGGGCCTGACTTTC. Amino acid sequence: CASKGAGKGLAGAGGLTF.

This clonotype was counted many times. The chain is built from TRBV6-1 and TRBJ1-5; no reliable D call. The length of the CDR3 is 13 residues. Germline V lookup: CDR1 MNHNS, CDR2 SASEGT. V gave up 6 bases and J gave up 3 bases, with 9 bases separating them. CDR3 nucleotides: TGTGCCAGCAGGCGGAACAACAATCAGCCCCAGCATTTT. The encoded protein is CASRRNNNQPQHF.

This clonotype was seen a few times. The chain uses TRBV5-5 and TRBJ1-5, with no clear D. Germline CDR1 SGHKS, CDR2 YYEKEE (reference sequence). This CDR3 has 15 amino acids. V lost 0 bases and J lost 3, with 10 bases in between. The CDR3 DNA follows: TGTGCCAGCAGCTTGGCGGCGGGGAACAATCAGCCCCAGCATTTT. This codes for CASSLAAGNNQPQHF.

As to this clonotype: A clone one base away is much larger, so this may be a read error. The chain carries TRBV10-3 and TRBJ2-7, with D possibly matching TRBD1 (7 bases). Per the germline V gene, CDR1 is ENHRY and CDR2 is SYGVKD. The CDR3 sequence is 13 residues long. CDR3 sequence: CAVSVQGGYEQYF. The CDR3 DNA is TGTGCCGTCAGTGTCCAGGGGGGCTACGAGCAGTACTTC.